A selection of T cell receptor beta chains follows, all from one sample in a study of blood T cell repertoires in COVID-19. Generated by immunoSEQ multiplex PCR, the TCRdb table keeps only in-frame clones and is missing some. The profile shows 200,000 or so clones, around 86% of them singletons. Specimen: peripheral blood. The receptors derive from a man aged 45-60 years with acute or convalescent COVID-19. Each CDR3 is given with its conserved first and last residue. A D gene is named only where the DNA matches it firmly. Clone size appears in some rows only: once, few, many, or a class for an expanded clone.

.	TRBV5-1	TRBJ1-1	.	TGCGCCAGCAGCTTGGCCCCGACAGGAGCTAATGAAGCTTTCTTT	CASSLAPTGANEAFF
.	TRBV6-6	TRBJ2-1	.	TGTGCCAGCAGTCCCCGGTACAGGGAAATTCAGGATGAGCAGTTCTTC	CASSPRYREIQDEQFF
.	TRBV3-1/TRBV3-2	TRBJ1-1	.	TGTGCCAGCAGCCAAGGCACAGGTTTTGGAGCTTTCTTT	CASSQGTGFGAFF
TRBD1	TRBV4-2	TRBJ1-2	.	TGTGCCAGCAGCCAAGATAGCAAGGACAGGGGGGATGTCTATGGCTACACCTTC	CASSQDSKDRGDVYGYTF
.	TRBV6-5	TRBJ2-1	.	TGTGCCAGCAGTTACGGTCAGGGGGGTAGGAATGAGCAGTTCTTC	CASSYGQGGRNEQFF
.	TRBV12-5	TRBJ1-2	.	TGTGCTAGTGGTTCGGACAGCTCGCGGTATGGCTACACCTTC	CASGSDSSRYGYTF
.	TRBV4-1	TRBJ2-6	.	TGCGCCAGCAGCCAAGTGCAGGAGCGGGCTGGGGCCAACGTCCTGACTTTC	CASSQVQERAGANVLTF
TRBD1	TRBV7-3	TRBJ1-1	few	TGTGCCAGCAGCTTAGACGCGGGGTGGACAGGGAGTCTCCCCATGAACACTGAAGCTTTCTTT	CASSLDAGWTGSLPMNTEAFF
TRBD1	TRBV7-8	TRBJ1-2	.	TGTGCCAGCAGCCTCAGACAGGGTGAGGGTGGCTACACCTTC	CASSLRQGEGGYTF
TRBD1	TRBV5-1	TRBJ1-4	.	TGCGCCAGCAGCTTGCGGACAGGGAATAATGAAAAACTGTTTTTT	CASSLRTGNNEKLFF
.	TRBV18	TRBJ1-1	.	TGTGCCAGCTCCCTCGGACAGAGGAACACTGAAGCTTTCTTT	CASSLGQRNTEAFF
TRBD1	TRBV5-8	TRBJ1-5	.	TGTGCCAGCAGCAGGTACGGGACAGGGATCAATCAGCCCCAGCATTTT	CASSRYGTGINQPQHF
TRBD1	TRBV5-1	TRBJ2-7	.	TGCGCCAGCAGCTTGGGGACAGGGAACCCAAGCTCCTACGAGCAGTACTTC	CASSLGTGNPSSYEQYF
.	TRBV14	TRBJ1-2	few	TGTGCCAGCAGCCAAGGTACAGGGTGGCAAGTCTATGGCTACACCTTC	CASSQGTGWQVYGYTF
TRBD1	TRBV2	TRBJ1-6	.	TGTGCCAGCAGTGCTGGACAGGTTAATTCACCCCTCCACTTT	CASSAGQVNSPLHF
.	TRBV30	TRBJ1-3	.	TGTGCCTGGAGTGTACAGGATATCCCTGGAAACACCATATATTTT	CAWSVQDIPGNTIYF
TRBD1	TRBV5-1	TRBJ1-1	.	TGCGCCAGCAGCAACAGGACAGGGGGCGCCTCTGAAGCTTTCTTT	CASSNRTGGASEAFF
.	TRBV5-1	TRBJ2-1	.	TGCGCCAGCAGCTTGGGCAGGGCGAGCAATGAGCAGTTCTTC	CASSLGRASNEQFF
.	TRBV18	TRBJ1-6	.	TGTGCCAGCACCCAGGAACATAATTCACCCCTCCACTTT	CASTQEHNSPLHF
TRBD1	TRBV14	TRBJ1-2	.	TGTGCCAGCAGCCAAGATGGGGTTAGGACAGGATTGGATGGCTACACCTTC	CASSQDGVRTGLDGYTF
.	TRBV27	TRBJ1-1	.	TGTGCCAGCAGCCGGGATTACACTGAAGCTTTCTTT	CASSRDYTEAFF
TRBD2	TRBV18	TRBJ2-7	.	TGTGCCAGCTCACCGGGAGCGGGGGTCTACGAGCAGTACTTC	CASSPGAGVYEQYF
.	TRBV7-9	TRBJ1-1	.	TGTGCCAGCAGCCCACCAACAGGGTTCACTGAAGCTTTCTTT	CASSPPTGFTEAFF
TRBD2	TRBV5-4	TRBJ2-1	.	TGTGCCAGCAGCCCCCCGCCGGGAGGGAATGAGCAGTTCTTC	CASSPPPGGNEQFF
.	TRBV10-3	TRBJ2-5	.	TGTGCCATCAGTGCGGGCGGGGGCCGGGGGCAAGAGACCCAGTACTTC	CAISAGGGRGQETQYF
.	TRBV5-1	TRBJ2-2	.	TGCGCCAGCAGCTTACGCCATTCCACTAACACCGGGGAGCTGTTTTTT	CASSLRHSTNTGELFF
TRBD2	TRBV30	TRBJ2-3	few	TGTGCCTGGAGCCTTAAGACTAGCGATTTCACAGATACGCAGTATTTT	CAWSLKTSDFTDTQYF
TRBD1	TRBV7-6	TRBJ2-7	.	TGTGCCAGCAGTCCTCAGGGACAGGGGGCTTACGAGCAGTACTTC	CASSPQGQGAYEQYF
.	TRBV14	TRBJ1-6	.	TGTGCCAGCAGGGCGGCAGGCAGGACAAATTCACCCCTCCACTTT	CASRAAGRTNSPLHF
.	TRBV18	TRBJ2-7	.	TGTGCCAGCTCACCACCGGGCAGGGCCTACGAGCAGTACTTC	CASSPPGRAYEQYF
.	TRBV5-1	TRBJ1-1	.	TGCGCCAGCAGCTTGTGGAGGGCCCAGACCCTGAACACTGAAGCTTTCTTT	CASSLWRAQTLNTEAFF
TRBD1	TRBV6-4	TRBJ1-2	.	TGTGCCAGCAGTGAGCAGGGGGGCTCATATGGCTACACCTTC	CASSEQGGSYGYTF
TRBD1	TRBV9	TRBJ2-3	few	TGTGCCAGCAGCGTAGGGGGCAGGGGGATAGATACGCAGTATTTT	CASSVGGRGIDTQYF
.	TRBV4-1	TRBJ2-5	.	TGCGCCAGCAGCCGCCTCAGCGGAAACCAAGAGACCCAGTACTTC	CASSRLSGNQETQYF